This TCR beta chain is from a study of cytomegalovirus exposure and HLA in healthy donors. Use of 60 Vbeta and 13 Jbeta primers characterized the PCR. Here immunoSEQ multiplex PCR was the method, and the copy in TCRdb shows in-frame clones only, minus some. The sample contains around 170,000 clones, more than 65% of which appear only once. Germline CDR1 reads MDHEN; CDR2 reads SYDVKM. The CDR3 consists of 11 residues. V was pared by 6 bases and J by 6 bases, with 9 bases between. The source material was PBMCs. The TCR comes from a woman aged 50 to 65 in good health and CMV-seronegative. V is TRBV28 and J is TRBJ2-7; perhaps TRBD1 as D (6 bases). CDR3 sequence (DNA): TGTGCCAGCAGACAGGGCTTCGAGCAGTACTTC. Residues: CASRQGFEQYF.